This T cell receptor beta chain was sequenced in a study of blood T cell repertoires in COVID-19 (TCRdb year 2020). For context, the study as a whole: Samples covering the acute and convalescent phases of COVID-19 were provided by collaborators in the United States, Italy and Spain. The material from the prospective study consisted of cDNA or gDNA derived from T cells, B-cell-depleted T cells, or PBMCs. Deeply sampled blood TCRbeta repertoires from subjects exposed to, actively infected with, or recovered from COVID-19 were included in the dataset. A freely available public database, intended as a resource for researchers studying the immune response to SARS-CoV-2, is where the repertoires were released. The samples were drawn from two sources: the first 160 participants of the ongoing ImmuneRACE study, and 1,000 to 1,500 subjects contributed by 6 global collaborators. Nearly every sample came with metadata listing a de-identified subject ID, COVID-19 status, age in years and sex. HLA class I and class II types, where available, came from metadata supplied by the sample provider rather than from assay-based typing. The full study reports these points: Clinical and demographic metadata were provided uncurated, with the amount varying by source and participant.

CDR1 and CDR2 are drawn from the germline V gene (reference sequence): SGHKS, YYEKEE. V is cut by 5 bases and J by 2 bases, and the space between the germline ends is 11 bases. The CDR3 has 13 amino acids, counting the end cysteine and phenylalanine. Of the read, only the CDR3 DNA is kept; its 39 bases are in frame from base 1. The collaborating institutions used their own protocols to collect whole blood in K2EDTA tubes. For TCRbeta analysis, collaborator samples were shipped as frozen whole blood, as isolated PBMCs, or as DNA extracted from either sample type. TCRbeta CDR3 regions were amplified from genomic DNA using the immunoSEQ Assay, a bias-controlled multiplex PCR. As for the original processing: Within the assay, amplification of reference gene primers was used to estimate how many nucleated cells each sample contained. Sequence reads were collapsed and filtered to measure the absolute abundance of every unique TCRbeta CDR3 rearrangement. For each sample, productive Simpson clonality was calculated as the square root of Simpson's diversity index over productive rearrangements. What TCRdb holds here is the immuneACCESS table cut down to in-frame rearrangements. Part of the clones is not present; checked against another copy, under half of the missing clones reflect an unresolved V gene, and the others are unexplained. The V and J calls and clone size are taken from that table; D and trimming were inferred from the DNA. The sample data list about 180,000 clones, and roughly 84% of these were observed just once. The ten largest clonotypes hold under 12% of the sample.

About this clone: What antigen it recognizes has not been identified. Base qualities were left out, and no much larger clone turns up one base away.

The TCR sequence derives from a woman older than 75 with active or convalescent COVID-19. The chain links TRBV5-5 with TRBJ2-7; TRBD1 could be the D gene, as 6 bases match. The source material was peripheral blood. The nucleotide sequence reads TGTGCCAGCAGTTTTGACAGGACCTACGAGCAGTACTTC. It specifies CASSFDRTYEQYF.